The T cell receptor beta chain described here comes from a study of blood T cells in healthy people across ages. This clonotype was found a few times. PCR was performed a second time for about 6 to 11 cycles using a sample-barcoded 5' primer and a J-beta primer mix. From the 5' RACE reads, TCRdb called clonotypes with MiXCR, one entry per CDR3 protein. Here the sample spans around 500,000 distinct CDR3 sequences, 27% being singletons. Aged roughly 6 to 95, donors were systemically healthy Caucasians from Russia. There were at least 6 micrograms of total RNA extracted from every sample. Germline loops: CDR1 DFQATT, CDR2 SNEGSKA (reference sequence). This CDR3 comprises 14 residues. With V trimmed by 5 bases and J by 1 base, 6 bases remained unmatched. These data also formed part of another study, on T cells of mothers and their children. That source adds: Six children, together with their three healthy Caucasian mothers, made up the donors. Biologically related mothers and children overlapped slightly more than unrelated pairs, a non-significant difference.

The sequencing input was blood. This clonotype originated in a boy between 2 and 15 years old in good health. The chain uses TRBV20-1 and TRBJ2-3; 7 bases agree with TRBD2. CDR3 DNA sequence: TGCAGTGCTCGGGGGAGGGGACGCACAGATACGCAGTATTTT. Its translation: CSARGRGRTDTQYF.